The present T cell receptor (beta chain) was sequenced within a study of blood T cell repertoires in COVID-19. Study in general: Samples came from the United States, Italy and Spain, spanning acute and convalescent COVID-19.

The ends were cut back, 3 bases at V and 0 bases at J, with 11 bases in the middle. The CDR3 consists of 16 residues. Germline V lookup: CDR1 SGHVS, CDR2 FNYEAQ. In the original workflow: Amplification with reference gene primers provided the estimates of nucleated cell counts. TCRdb's table, derived via immunoSEQ multiplex PCR, lists solely in-frame clones and lacks some. V and J calls plus clone size are reproduced from that table; the DNA served to infer D and trimming. The sample lists approximately 300,000 clones; roughly 89% were seen once. Input material: peripheral blood. The TCR originated in a man aged 35 to 55 with acute or convalescent COVID-19. The rearrangement joins TRBV7-6 to TRBJ2-2; D possibly corresponds to TRBD1 (6 bases). CDR3 protein: CASSFRQDSNTGELFF. The CDR3 nucleotides read TGTGCCAGCAGCTTTCGACAGGACTCGAACACCGGGGAGCTGTTTTTT.